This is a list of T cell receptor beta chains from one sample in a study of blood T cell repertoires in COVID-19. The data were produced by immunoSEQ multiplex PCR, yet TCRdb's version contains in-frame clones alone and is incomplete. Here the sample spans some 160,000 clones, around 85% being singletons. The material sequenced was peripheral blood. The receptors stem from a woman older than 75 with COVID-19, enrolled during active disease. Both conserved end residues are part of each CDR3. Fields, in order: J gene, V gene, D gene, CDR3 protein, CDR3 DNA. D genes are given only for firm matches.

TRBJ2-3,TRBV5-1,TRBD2,CASSLGASGVTDTQYF,TGCGCCAGCAGCTTGGGGGCGAGCGGGGTCACAGATACGCAGTATTTT
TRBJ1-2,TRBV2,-,CASISGGAPNYGYTF,TGTGCCAGCATTAGCGGGGGCGCGCCTAACTATGGCTACACCTTC
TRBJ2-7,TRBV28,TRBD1,CASRSSGTGRKNEQYF,TGTGCCAGCAGATCTTCCGGGACAGGGAGGAAAAACGAGCAGTACTTC
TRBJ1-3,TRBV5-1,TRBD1,CASSLGTGAAGNTIYF,TGCGCCAGCAGCTTGGGGACAGGGGCGGCTGGAAACACCATATATTTT
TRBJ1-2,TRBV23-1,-,CASSPLPRGGNGYTF,TGCGCCAGCAGTCCCCTTCCAAGGGGGGGGAACGGCTACACCTTC
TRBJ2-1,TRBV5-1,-,CASSFMGTDSSFF,TGCGCCAGCAGCTTCATGGGTACGGACTCTAGCTTCTTC
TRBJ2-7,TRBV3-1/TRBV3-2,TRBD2,CASSRLAGPERQYF,TGTGCCAGCAGCAGACTAGCGGGACCGGAAAGGCAGTACTTC
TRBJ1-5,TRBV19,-,CAAGRQTSNQPQHF,TGTGCCGCAGGTCGACAGACGAGCAATCAGCCCCAGCATTTT
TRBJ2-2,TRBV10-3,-,CAISDPSFTGELFF,TGTGCCATCAGTGACCCTAGTTTCACCGGGGAGCTGTTTTTT
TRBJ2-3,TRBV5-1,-,CASSPYPGADTQYF,TGCGCCAGCAGCCCCTATCCCGGGGCAGATACGCAGTATTTT
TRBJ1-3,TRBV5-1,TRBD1,CASSLAPGGSGNTIYF,TGCGCCAGCAGCTTGGCCCCAGGGGGAAGTGGAAACACCATATATTTT
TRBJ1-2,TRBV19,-,CASTLSTVNGYTF,TGTGCCAGTACCTTATCGACAGTGAACGGCTACACCTTC
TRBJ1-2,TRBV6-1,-,CASSEQSYYLGTF,TGTGCCAGCAGTGAACAATCATACTATCTGGGCACCTTC
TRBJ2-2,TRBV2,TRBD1,CASIRDRVFTGELFF,TGTGCCAGCATACGGGACAGGGTATTCACCGGGGAGCTGTTTTTT
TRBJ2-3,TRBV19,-,CASSMSLLDTQYF,TGTGCCAGTAGTATGTCCCTGTTGGATACGCAGTATTTT
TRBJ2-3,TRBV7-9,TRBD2,CASGDPVASGRSDTQYF,TGTGCCAGCGGTGACCCAGTGGCTAGCGGGAGGTCAGATACGCAGTATTTT
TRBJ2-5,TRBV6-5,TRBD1,CASSYRQGKETQYF,TGTGCCAGCAGTTACCGACAGGGGAAAGAGACCCAGTACTTC